This entry concerns a single TCR beta chain. This clonotype was seen at least ten times. Which antigen it targets is not known. A read error may produce the germline difference seen at one junction end. Including the terminal cysteine and phenylalanine, the CDR3 comprises 12 residues. The entry retains the CDR3 DNA only, 36 bases that are in frame from base 1. The germline V gene (reference sequence) specifies SSHAT as CDR1 and FNYEAQ as CDR2. This entry comes from a study of CD8 T cells in ankylosing spondylitis (TCRdb year 2017). Looking at the study overall: T cell receptor beta repertoires were profiled in healthy donors and ankylosing spondylitis patients so that disease-linked TCR variants could be found. The full study cohort was made up of approximately 24 ankylosing spondylitis patients and about a hundred healthy donors. Samples of peripheral blood were taken, and for ankylosing spondylitis patients, synovial fluid was collected as well.

The sequencer listed for this sample is Illumina HiSeq 2500. Quantitative 5'-RACE with molecular barcodes was the method used to prepare the TCR beta libraries. The study's processing was this. Disease-linked TCR variants were identified with a new computational method built on a probabilistic model of VDJ rearrangement. In TCRdb, the public reads were trimmed at Q25 with fastp and aligned with MiXCR, with productive beta chains retained. Duplicate CDR3 protein sequences are folded into a single record with the most common DNA and genes. Clone size and V and J calls follow TCRdb, not the original study. The sample table lists some 87,000 distinct CDR3 sequences, about 9% of them with a count of one. The leading ten clones occupy approximately 4.8% of the sample. Overall results and qualifications from the work: Blood from ankylosing spondylitis patients appeared to be characterized by a TCR beta motif made up of about 8 highly homologous amino acid variants. The disease-linked clones had a CD8+ phenotype and were found at relatively low frequencies in peripheral blood. The disease-linked clones were reported as significantly enriched in matched synovial fluid samples from ankylosing spondylitis patients. Some motif variants were previously reported in synovial fluid and blood of reactive arthritis patients, suggesting common disease-initiation mechanisms.

The V gene is TRBV7-7 and the J gene is TRBJ2-7; the D match is possibly TRBD1 or TRBD2, with 6 bases aligned in each. This TCR was recovered from a male donor with ankylosing spondylitis or in good health (not recorded which). Sample: blood, either unsorted or a sorted T cell fraction (not recorded which). The sequenced DNA: TGTGCTAGCAGCTTAGGGGGGAGCGAGCAGTACTTC. Translated, this gives CASSLGGSEQYF. Here the CDR3 is joined to the reference TRBV7-7 and TRBJ2-7 genes, and the full variable domain is: GAGVSQSPRYKVTKRGQDVTLRCDPISSHATLYWYQQALGQGPEFLTYFNYEAQPDKSGLPSDRFSAERPEGSISTLTIQRTEQRDSAMYRCASSLGGSEQYFGPGTRLTVT.